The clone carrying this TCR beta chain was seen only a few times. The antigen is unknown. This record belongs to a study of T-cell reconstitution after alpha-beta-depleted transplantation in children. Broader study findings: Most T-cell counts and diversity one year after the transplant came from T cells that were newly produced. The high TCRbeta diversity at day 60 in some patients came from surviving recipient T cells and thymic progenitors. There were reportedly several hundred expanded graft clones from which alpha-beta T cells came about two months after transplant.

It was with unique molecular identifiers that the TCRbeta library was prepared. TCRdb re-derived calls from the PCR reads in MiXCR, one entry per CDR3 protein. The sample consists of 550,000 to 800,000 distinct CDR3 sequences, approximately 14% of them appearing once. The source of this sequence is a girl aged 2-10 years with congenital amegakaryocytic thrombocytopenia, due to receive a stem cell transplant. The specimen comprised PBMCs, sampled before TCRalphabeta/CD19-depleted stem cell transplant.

The CDR3 reads CASSVKPSGNTIYF. CDR3 nucleotides: TGTGCCAGCAGCGTAAAGCCCTCTGGAAACACCATATATTTT. The genes are TRBV9 and TRBJ1-3; D unclear. The CDR3 runs to 14 residues. Per the germline V gene, CDR1 is SGDLS and CDR2 is YYNGEE. Trimming shortened V by 1 base and J by 0 bases, and 5 bases separated the two germline ends.